A single sample gave rise to the 9 T cell receptor beta chains below, sequenced in a study of T cell changes during pregnancy in multiple sclerosis. TCRdb's table, derived via immunoSEQ multiplex PCR, lists solely in-frame clones and lacks some. Of 77,000 or so clones listed, roughly 93% are singletons. Material: peripheral blood, obtained in the second trimester of pregnancy. These receptors came from a female donor in good health, enrolled as a control in a pregnancy study.

In DNA form, the CDR3 reads TGCGCCAGCAGCGTTAGCGGGGGACTCTCCTACGAGCAGTACTTC. Translated, it gives CASSVSGGLSYEQYF. The genes are TRBV5-1 and TRBJ2-7, with 9 bases identical to TRBD2. Germline V gene data show CDR1 as SGHRS and CDR2 as YFSETQ. V was clipped by 4 bases and J by 0 bases; unmatched bases: 5. The CDR3 runs to 15 residues.

The gene calls are TRBV7-6 and TRBJ2-7; TRBD2 agrees at 8 bases. CDR3 length: 16 residues. From germline, CDR1 is SGHVS and CDR2 FNYEAQ. The V and J ends lost 5 bases and 0 bases, in that order; junction bases with no gene match: 9. The CDR3 loop is CASSQGRGGNSYEQYF. Here the CDR3 DNA reads TGTGCCAGCAGCCAGGGGCGCGGGGGGAACTCCTACGAGCAGTACTTC.

The V and J genes are TRBV30 and TRBJ2-3, with 8 bases fitting TRBD1. The CDR3 is made up of 15 amino acids. The germline V gene has CDR1 GTSNPN and CDR2 SVGIG (reference sequence). Trimming at V came to 2 bases and at J to 1 base, leaving 5 bases not matched to a gene. The CDR3 loop is CAWSWAGGRTDTQYF. The DNA for the CDR3 is TGTGCCTGGAGTTGGGCAGGGGGCCGCACAGATACGCAGTATTTT.

This clone has only a few counts. The V call is TRBV15, the J call TRBJ2-1; perhaps TRBD2 as D (6 bases). Trimming stripped 5 bases from V and 5 bases from J, with 19 bases between. The germline V gene has CDR1 LNHNV and CDR2 YYDKDF (reference sequence). CDR3 length: 16 residues. CDR3 DNA sequence: TGTGCCACCAGCTGGGGACTGGGGGTGGTGGACAATGAGCAGTTCTTC. It translates to CATSWGLGVVDNEQFF.

The rearrangement links TRBV5-4 to TRBJ1-3; maybe TRBD1 (5 bases). The CDR3 is 14 amino acids. Germline CDR1 reads SGHNT; CDR2 reads YYREEE (reference sequence). Trimming left V 0 bases short and J 3 bases short, with 7 bases between. CDR3 loop: CASSLAGHGNTIYF. In DNA, the CDR3 is TGTGCCAGCAGCTTGGCAGGGCATGGAAACACCATATATTTT. Full variable domain (remainder filled in from reference TRBV5-4 and TRBJ1-3): ETGVTQSPTHLIKTRGQQVTLRCSSQSGHNTVSWYQQALGQGPQFIFQYYREEENGRGNFPPRFSGLQFPNYSSELNVNALELDDSALYLCASSLAGHGNTIYFGEGSWLTVV.

The chain is built from TRBV2 and TRBJ1-4, with D possibly TRBD1 on 6 matching bases. The ends were cut back, 5 bases at V and 7 bases at J, with 20 bases in the middle. Germline V gives CDR1 SNHLY, CDR2 FYNNEI. This CDR3 contains 16 residues. Here the CDR3 reads CASSRGARGSGEKLFF. The CDR3 bases are TGTGCCAGCAGTCGGGGGGCCCGGGGGTCGGGTGAAAAACTGTTTTTT.

The DNA of the CDR3 is TGTGCCAGCAGCCCATTTGATCAGCCCCAGCATTTT. Protein sequence: CASSPFDQPQHF. This chain links TRBV7-8 with TRBJ1-5; D is unresolved. V dropped 5 bases and J dropped 5 bases, with 7 bases sitting between them. Germline lookup yields CDR1 SGHVS and CDR2 FQNEAQ. The CDR3 is made up of 12 amino acids.

The chain joins TRBV5-6 to TRBJ2-5; D gene uncertain. The V end was cut by 4 bases, the J end by 4 bases, with 11 bases between. There are 13 residues in the CDR3. The germline gives CDR1 SGHDT, CDR2 YYEEEE. CDR3 loop: CASSPPPGETQYF. In DNA, the CDR3 is TGTGCCAGCAGCCCGCCCCCCGGAGAGACCCAGTACTTC.

This clone was recorded a few times. The chain recombines TRBV7-3 with TRBJ1-3, with 10 bases aligning to TRBD1. The CDR3 covers 16 residues. V gave up 5 bases and J gave up 2 bases; unmatched junction bases: 6. The germline gives CDR1 SGHTA, CDR2 FQGTGA. The CDR3 DNA follows: TGTGCCAGCAGCCAGAGCGGGACAGGGGCTGGAAACACCATATATTTT. It encodes CASSQSGTGAGNTIYF.